This T cell receptor beta chain was captured in a study of blood T cell repertoires in COVID-19. Study context: Samples of COVID-19 (acute and convalescent) were obtained from the United States, Italy and Spain. T cells, B-cell-depleted T cells, or PBMCs provided the cDNA or gDNA that served as material.

This CDR3 is built from 15 residues. Germline V gene lookup returns CDR1 SGDLS and CDR2 YYNGEE. V shed 2 bases, J shed 3 bases, and the junction held 4 bases outside the gene matches. As handled by the study authors: Nucleated cell counts were estimated from reference gene primer amplification. The table came from immunoSEQ multiplex PCR; TCRdb's copy has only in-frame clones and leaves some out. That table gives V, J and clone size, and the DNA gave D and trimming. The table has approximately 260,000 clones, nearly 85% seen once. This clonotype originated in a human donor in a cohort sampled during active COVID-19. The sample consisted of peripheral blood. This chain joins TRBV9 and TRBJ1-4; 7 nucleotides agree with TRBD1. The CDR3 sequence: CASSVATGPNEKLFF. CDR3 bases: TGTGCCAGCAGCGTCGCGACAGGGCCTAATGAAAAACTGTTTTTT.